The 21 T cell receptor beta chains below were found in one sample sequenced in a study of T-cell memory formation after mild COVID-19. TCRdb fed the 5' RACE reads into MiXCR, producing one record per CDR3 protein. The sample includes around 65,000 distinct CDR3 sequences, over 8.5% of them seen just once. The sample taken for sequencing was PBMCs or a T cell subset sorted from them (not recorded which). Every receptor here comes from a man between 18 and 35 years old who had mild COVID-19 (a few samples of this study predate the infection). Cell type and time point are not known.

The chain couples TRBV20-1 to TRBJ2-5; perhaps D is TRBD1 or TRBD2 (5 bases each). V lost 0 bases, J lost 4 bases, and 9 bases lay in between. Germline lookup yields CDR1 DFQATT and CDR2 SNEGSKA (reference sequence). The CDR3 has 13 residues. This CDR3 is CSARDVGTETQYF. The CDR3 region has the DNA TGCAGTGCTAGAGATGTAGGGACAGAGACCCAGTACTTC.

CDR3 coding DNA: TGCAGTCCACGGACTGGCAATGAGCAGTTCTTC. Protein: CSPRTGNEQFF. The chain links TRBV20-1 to TRBJ2-1; tentatively, D is TRBD2 (5 bases). The CDR3 has 11 amino acids. Deletions cut 8 bases from V and 6 bases from J, with 11 bases between. CDR1 DFQATT and CDR2 SNEGSKA come from the germline V gene (reference sequence).

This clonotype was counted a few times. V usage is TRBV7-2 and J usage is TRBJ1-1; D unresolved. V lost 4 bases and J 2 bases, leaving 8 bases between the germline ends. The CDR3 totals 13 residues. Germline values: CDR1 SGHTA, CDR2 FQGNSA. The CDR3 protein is CASSSDGNTEAFF. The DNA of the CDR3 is TGTGCCAGCAGCTCAGACGGCAACACTGAAGCTTTCTTT.

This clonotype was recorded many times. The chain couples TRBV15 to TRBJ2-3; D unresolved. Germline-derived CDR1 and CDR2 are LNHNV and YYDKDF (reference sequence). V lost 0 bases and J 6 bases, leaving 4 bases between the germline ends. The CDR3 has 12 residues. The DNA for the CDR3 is TGTGCCACCAGCAGAGAGGGGGATACGCAGTATTTT. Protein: CATSREGDTQYF.

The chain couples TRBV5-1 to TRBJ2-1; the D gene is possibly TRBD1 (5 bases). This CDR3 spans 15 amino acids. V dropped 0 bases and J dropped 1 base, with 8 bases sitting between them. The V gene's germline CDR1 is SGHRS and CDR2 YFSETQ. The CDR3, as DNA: TGCGCCAGCAGCTTGGCCAGGGCGTCCTACAATGAGCAGTTCTTC. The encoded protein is CASSLARASYNEQFF.

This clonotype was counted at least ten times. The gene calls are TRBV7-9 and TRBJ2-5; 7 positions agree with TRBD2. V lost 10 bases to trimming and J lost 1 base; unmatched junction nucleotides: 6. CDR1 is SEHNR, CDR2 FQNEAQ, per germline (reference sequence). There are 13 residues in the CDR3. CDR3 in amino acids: CANGEGSQETQYF. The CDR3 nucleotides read TGTGCCAACGGGGAGGGGAGCCAAGAGACCCAGTACTTC.

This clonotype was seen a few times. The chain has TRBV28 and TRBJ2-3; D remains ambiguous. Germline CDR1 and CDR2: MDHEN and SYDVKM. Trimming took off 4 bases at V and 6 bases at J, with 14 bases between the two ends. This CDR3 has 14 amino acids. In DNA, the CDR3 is TGTGCCAGCAGTTCCCCAGGCCGGTCGGATACGCAGTATTTT. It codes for CASSSPGRSDTQYF.

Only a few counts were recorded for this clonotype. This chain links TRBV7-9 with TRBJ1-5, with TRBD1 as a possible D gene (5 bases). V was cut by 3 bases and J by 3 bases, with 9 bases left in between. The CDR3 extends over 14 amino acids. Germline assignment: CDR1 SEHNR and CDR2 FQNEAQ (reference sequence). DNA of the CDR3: TGTGCCAGCAGCTTGGGGGGTAACAATCAGCCCCAGCATTTT. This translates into CASSLGGNNQPQHF.

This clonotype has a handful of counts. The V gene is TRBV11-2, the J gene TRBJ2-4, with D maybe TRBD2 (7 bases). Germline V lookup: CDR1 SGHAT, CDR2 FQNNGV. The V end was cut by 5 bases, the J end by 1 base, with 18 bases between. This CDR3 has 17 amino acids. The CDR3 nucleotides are TGTGCCAGCAGCCCACGGGGGGCGACTTTTGCCAAAAACATTCAGTACTTC. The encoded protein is CASSPRGATFAKNIQYF.

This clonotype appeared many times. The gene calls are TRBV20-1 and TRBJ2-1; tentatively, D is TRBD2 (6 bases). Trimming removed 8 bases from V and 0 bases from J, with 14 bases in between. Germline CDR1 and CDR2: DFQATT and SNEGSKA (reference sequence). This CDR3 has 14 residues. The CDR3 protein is CSPIGSGSYNEQFF. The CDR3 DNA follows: TGCAGTCCGATAGGTAGCGGCTCCTACAATGAGCAGTTCTTC.

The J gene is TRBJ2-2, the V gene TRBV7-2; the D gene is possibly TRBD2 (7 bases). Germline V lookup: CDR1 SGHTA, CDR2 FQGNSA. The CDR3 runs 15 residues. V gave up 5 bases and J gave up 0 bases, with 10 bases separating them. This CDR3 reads CASSPGGSNTGELFF. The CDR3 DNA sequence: TGTGCCAGCAGCCCGGGGGGCTCGAACACCGGGGAGCTGTTTTTT. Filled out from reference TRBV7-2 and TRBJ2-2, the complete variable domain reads GAGVSQSPSNKVTEKGKDVELRCDPISGHTALYWYRQSLGQGLEFLIYFQGNSAPDKSGLPSDRFSAERTGGSVSTLTIQRTQQEDSAVYLCASSPGGSNTGELFFGEGSRLTVL.

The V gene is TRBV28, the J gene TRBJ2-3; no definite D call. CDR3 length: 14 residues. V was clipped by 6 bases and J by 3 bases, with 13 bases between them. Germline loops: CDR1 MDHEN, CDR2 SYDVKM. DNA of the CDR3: TGTGCCAGCAGCTTTAGAGACCGGACAGATACGCAGTATTTT. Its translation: CASSFRDRTDTQYF. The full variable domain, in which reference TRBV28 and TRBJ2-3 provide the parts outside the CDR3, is DVKVTQSSRYLVKRTGEKVFLECVQDMDHENMFWYRQDPGLGLRLIYFSYDVKMKEKGDIPEGYSVSREKKERFSLILESASTNQTSMYLCASSFRDRTDTQYFGPGTRLTVL.

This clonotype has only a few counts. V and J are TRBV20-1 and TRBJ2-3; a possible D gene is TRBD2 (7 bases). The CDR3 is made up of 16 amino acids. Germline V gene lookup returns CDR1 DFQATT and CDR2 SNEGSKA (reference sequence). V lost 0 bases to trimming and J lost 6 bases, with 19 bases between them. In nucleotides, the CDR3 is TGCAGTGCTAGAGATCCAATAGGGGGGGTGAGGGATACGCAGTATTTT. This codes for CSARDPIGGVRDTQYF.

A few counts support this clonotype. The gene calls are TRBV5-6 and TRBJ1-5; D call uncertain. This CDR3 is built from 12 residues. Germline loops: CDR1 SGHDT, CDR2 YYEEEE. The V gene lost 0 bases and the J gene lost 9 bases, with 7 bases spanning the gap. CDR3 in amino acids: CASSLGAAPQHF. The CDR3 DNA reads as TGTGCCAGCAGCTTGGGTGCTGCGCCCCAGCATTTT.

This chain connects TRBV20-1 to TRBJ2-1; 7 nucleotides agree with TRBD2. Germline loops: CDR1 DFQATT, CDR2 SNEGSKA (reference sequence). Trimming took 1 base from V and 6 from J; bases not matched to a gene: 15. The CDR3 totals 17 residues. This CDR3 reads CSARAYDGLGRVNEQFF. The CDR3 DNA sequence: TGCAGTGCTAGAGCTTATGACGGACTAGGTAGGGTCAATGAGCAGTTCTTC.

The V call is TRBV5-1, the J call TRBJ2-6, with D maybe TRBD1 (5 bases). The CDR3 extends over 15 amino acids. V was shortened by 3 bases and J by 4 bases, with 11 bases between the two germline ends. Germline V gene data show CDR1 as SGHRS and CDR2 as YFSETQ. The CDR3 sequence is CASSWQGTGANVLTF. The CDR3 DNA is TGCGCCAGCAGCTGGCAGGGTACCGGGGCCAACGTCCTGACTTTC.

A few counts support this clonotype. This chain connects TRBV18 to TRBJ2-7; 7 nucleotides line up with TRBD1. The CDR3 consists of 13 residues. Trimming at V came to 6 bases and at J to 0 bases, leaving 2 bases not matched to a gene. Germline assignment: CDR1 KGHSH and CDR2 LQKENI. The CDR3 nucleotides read TGTGCCAGCTCCTGGGACAGCTCCTACGAGCAGTACTTC. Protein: CASSWDSSYEQYF.

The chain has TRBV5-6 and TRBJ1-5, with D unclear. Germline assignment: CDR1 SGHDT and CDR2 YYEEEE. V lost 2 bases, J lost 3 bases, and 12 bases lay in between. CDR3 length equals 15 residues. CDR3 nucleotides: TGTGCCAGCAGCTTTTCTGGGCGGAACAATCAGCCCCAGCATTTT. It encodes CASSFSGRNNQPQHF.

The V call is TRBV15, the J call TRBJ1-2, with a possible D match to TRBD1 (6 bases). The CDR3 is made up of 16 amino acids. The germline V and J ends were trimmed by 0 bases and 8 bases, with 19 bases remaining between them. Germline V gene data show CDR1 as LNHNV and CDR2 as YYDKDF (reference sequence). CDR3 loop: CATSRDFQSGGLGYTF. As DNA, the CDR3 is TGTGCCACCAGCAGAGATTTTCAGTCGGGGGGCTTGGGCTACACCTTC.

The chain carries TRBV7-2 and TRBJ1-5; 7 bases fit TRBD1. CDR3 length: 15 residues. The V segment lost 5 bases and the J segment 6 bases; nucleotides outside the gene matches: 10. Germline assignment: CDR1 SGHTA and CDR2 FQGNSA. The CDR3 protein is CASSPDRVTGQPQHF. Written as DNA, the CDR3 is TGTGCCAGCAGCCCAGACAGGGTAACCGGTCAGCCCCAGCATTTT.

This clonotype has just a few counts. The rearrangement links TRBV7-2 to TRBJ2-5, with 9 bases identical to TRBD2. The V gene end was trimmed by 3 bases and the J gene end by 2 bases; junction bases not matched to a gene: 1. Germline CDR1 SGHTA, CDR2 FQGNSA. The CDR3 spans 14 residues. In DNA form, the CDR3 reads TGTGCCAGCAGCTTCCTAGCGGGGCAAGAGACCCAGTACTTC. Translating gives CASSFLAGQETQYF.